Each of the 32 T cell receptor beta chains below was sequenced from the same sample in a study of cytomegalovirus exposure and HLA in healthy donors. Libraries were prepared by immunoSEQ multiplex PCR; TCRdb keeps only in-frame clonotypes and omits some of them. Of about 130,000 clones listed, approximately 82% were seen once; the top ten hold around 27%. The sequenced sample was PBMCs. The receptors shown here come from a man in his thirties or forties in good health and CMV-seropositive.

This clone was counted between two and nine times. The chain is built from TRBV21-1 and TRBJ2-7; the table's D call TRBD2 went unverified against the DNA. TRBV21-1 is a known pseudogene. CDR3 length: 15 amino acids. Written as DNA, the CDR3 is TGTGCCAGCAGCACGAAACTAAATGAGACCTACGAGCAGTACTTC. Its protein is CASSTKLNETYEQYF.

CDR3 bases: TGTGCCAGCAGCTTAACAACAGGGAGCTTCCAGCCCCAGCATTTT. As protein: CASSLTTGSFQPQHF. The genes are TRBV5-5 and TRBJ1-5; weak D call: TRBD1 (6 bases). This CDR3 is built from 15 residues. Germline V gene lookup returns CDR1 SGHKS and CDR2 YYEKEE (reference sequence). The V gene lost 2 bases and the J gene lost 7 bases, with 16 bases spanning the gap. The variable domain in full, with the rest retrieved from reference TRBV5-5 and TRBJ1-5, is DAGVTQSPTHLIKTRGQQVTLRCSPISGHKSVSWYQQVLGQGPQFIFQYYEKEERGRGNFPDRFSARQFPNYSSELNVNALLLGDSALYLCASSLTTGSFQPQHFGDGTRLSIL.

This chain connects TRBV29-1 to TRBJ2-1, with 10 nucleotides matching TRBD1. J was trimmed by 4 bases and V by 4 bases; bases with no gene match: 7. This CDR3 contains 15 residues. The germline V gene has CDR1 SQVTM and CDR2 ANQGSEA. CDR3 amino acids: CSVVGGQGMYNEQFF. The CDR3 nucleotides read TGCAGCGTTGTGGGGGGACAGGGGATGTACAATGAGCAGTTCTTC.

This sequence joins TRBV11-2 and TRBJ2-7; no clear D. This CDR3 spans 12 amino acids. The V and J ends lost 2 bases and 7 bases respectively, with 9 bases between them. The germline gives CDR1 SGHAT, CDR2 FQNNGV. Written as DNA, the CDR3 is TGTGCCAGCAGCTTACGCTTGCGTGAGCAGTACTTC. This translates into CASSLRLREQYF.

The chain links TRBV5-1 to TRBJ1-1; D ambiguous. Germline values: CDR1 SGHRS, CDR2 YFSETQ. This CDR3 is built from 14 residues. The V end lost 2 bases, the J end lost 0 bases, and 8 bases lay between the germline ends. The CDR3: CASSLAMMNTEAFF. The CDR3 nucleotides are TGCGCCAGCAGCTTAGCGATGATGAACACTGAAGCTTTCTTT.

This clone was seen only once. The DNA of the CDR3 is TGTGCCAGCAGTGCGCCTAGCGGGGGGCTTGGCACAGATACGCAGTATTTT. Its protein product is CASSAPSGGLGTDTQYF. The chain is built from TRBV2 and TRBJ2-3; TRBD2 matches 11 bases. This CDR3 spans 17 amino acids. The germline V gene encodes CDR1 SNHLY and CDR2 FYNNEI. The V segment lost 4 bases and the J segment 1 base; nucleotides outside the gene matches: 7. The whole variable domain, remainder taken from reference TRBV2 and TRBJ2-3, is EPEVTQTPSHQVTQMGQEVILRCVPISNHLYFYWYRQILGQKVEFLVSFYNNEISEKSEIFDDQFSVERPDGSNFTLKIRSTKLEDSAMYFCASSAPSGGLGTDTQYFGPGTRLTVL.

This clone occurred once. The chain uses TRBV7-2 and TRBJ1-4; D might be TRBD1 (5 bases). This CDR3 contains 13 residues. Germline values: CDR1 SGHTA, CDR2 FQGNSA. Trimming removed 5 bases at V and 4 bases at J, with 8 bases between. The CDR3 DNA reads as TGTGCCAGCAGCCGCGGGGGTAATGAAAAACTGTTTTTT. Residues: CASSRGGNEKLFF.

The CDR3 spells CASSETGTGDNEQFF. CDR3 bases: TGCGCCAGCAGTGAAACCGGGACAGGCGATAATGAGCAGTTCTTC. V and J are TRBV10-1 and TRBJ2-1; 8 positions match TRBD1. The CDR3 consists of 15 residues. J was trimmed by 7 bases and V by 3 bases; bases with no gene match: 8. Germline V lookup: CDR1 WNHNN, CDR2 SYGVQD (reference sequence).

The chain has TRBV5-1 and TRBJ2-7; TRBD2 matches 10 bases. CDR3 size: 16 residues. Germline CDR1 SGHRS, CDR2 YFSETQ. J gave up 0 bases and V 3 bases, and 6 bases lay outside the gene matches. CDR3 region: CASSSAASGSSYEQYF. The CDR3 DNA is TGCGCCAGCAGCTCGGCGGCTAGCGGGAGCTCCTACGAGCAGTACTTC.

The V gene is TRBV5-4, the J gene TRBJ2-5; D may be TRBD2 (5 bases). The CDR3 sequence is 14 residues long. CDR1 is SGHNT and CDR2 is YYREEE in the germline V gene (reference sequence). V shed 4 bases and J shed 1 base, with 11 bases lying between them. CDR3 amino acids: CASSPAAVQETQYF. CDR3 DNA: TGTGCCAGCAGCCCGGCAGCGGTCCAAGAGACCCAGTACTTC.

The rearrangement joins TRBV7-2 to TRBJ1-3; no clear D gene. The CDR3 has 15 amino acids. CDR1 SGHTA and CDR2 FQGNSA come from the germline V gene. V gave up 1 base and J gave up 4 bases, with 11 bases separating them. CDR3 sequence (DNA): TGTGCCAGCAGCTTAGGAGGCCGTGTGGGAAACACCATATATTTT. Amino acid sequence: CASSLGGRVGNTIYF. The entire variable domain, with the rest obtained from reference TRBV7-2 and TRBJ1-3, is as follows: GAGVSQSPSNKVTEKGKDVELRCDPISGHTALYWYRQSLGQGLEFLIYFQGNSAPDKSGLPSDRFSAERTGGSVSTLTIQRTQQEDSAVYLCASSLGGRVGNTIYFGEGSWLTVV.

The gene calls are TRBV19 and TRBJ1-2; D possibly corresponds to TRBD1 (5 bases). Germline CDR1 LNHDA, CDR2 SQIVND (reference sequence). Trimming stripped 0 bases from V and 7 bases from J, with 9 bases between. The CDR3 runs to 13 residues. CDR3 protein: CASSIEGRVGYTF. The CDR3 coding sequence is TGTGCCAGTAGTATAGAAGGCAGGGTTGGCTACACCTTC.

This clone was picked up one time. The V gene is TRBV18, the J gene TRBJ2-7, with 9 bases fitting TRBD2. Germline V gene sequence: CDR1 KGHSH, CDR2 LQKENI. The CDR3 has 13 residues. Trimming cost V 5 bases and J 5 bases; bases outside gene matches: 4. In DNA, the CDR3 is TGTGCCAGCTCAGCGGGAGGGGTGGACGAGCAGTACTTC. Protein product: CASSAGGVDEQYF.

The chain joins TRBV11-2 to TRBJ1-1; D unclear. The CDR3 runs 13 residues. The V gene lost 1 base and the J gene lost 12 bases, with 15 bases spanning the gap. The germline V gene has CDR1 SGHAT and CDR2 FQNNGV. CDR3: CASSLGRVAISFF. Written as DNA, the CDR3 is TGTGCCAGCAGCTTAGGTCGGGTTGCCATATCTTTCTTT.

The V and J genes are TRBV7-9 and TRBJ2-2; D gene uncertain. Per the germline V gene, CDR1 is SEHNR and CDR2 is FQNEAQ (reference sequence). This CDR3 spans 14 amino acids. V was trimmed by 6 bases and J by 0 bases, leaving 8 bases between them. CDR3 nucleotides: TGTGCCAGCAGTAAATCAGCGAACACCGGGGAGCTGTTTTTT. Translated, it gives CASSKSANTGELFF.

The chain uses TRBV2 and TRBJ1-4, with D possibly being TRBD1 (6 bases). The germline CDR1 and CDR2 sequences are SNHLY and FYNNEI. Trimming took off 5 bases at V and 7 bases at J, with 20 bases between the two ends. The CDR3 runs to 16 residues. The CDR3 DNA reads TGTGCCAGCAGTCTTGGGGACCCACGAGGGGGTGAAAAACTGTTTTTT. Protein sequence: CASSLGDPRGGEKLFF. Drawing the rest from reference TRBV2 and TRBJ1-4, the complete variable domain is EPEVTQTPSHQVTQMGQEVILRCVPISNHLYFYWYRQILGQKVEFLVSFYNNEISEKSEIFDDQFSVERPDGSNFTLKIRSTKLEDSAMYFCASSLGDPRGGEKLFFGSGTQLSVL.

The chain has TRBV11-2 and TRBJ1-4; tentatively, D is TRBD1 (6 bases). CDR1 is SGHAT, CDR2 FQNNGV, per germline. Trimming shortened V by 4 bases and J by 9 bases, and 18 bases separated the two germline ends. The CDR3 length is 15 residues. CDR3 protein: CASSSPTGSAQKLFF. As DNA, the CDR3 is TGTGCCAGCAGCTCTCCGACAGGTTCGGCGCAAAAACTGTTTTTT.

The chain has TRBV7-6 and TRBJ2-7; 7 nucleotides match TRBD2. CDR1 and CDR2 from the germline V gene are SGHVS and FNYEAQ. The CDR3 covers 16 residues. V was pared by 5 bases and J by 2 bases, with 12 bases of the junction left unmatched. The CDR3 bases are TGTGCCAGCAGCCAGTCGCGAGCGGGGCGAACCTACGAGCAGTACTTC. Translated: CASSQSRAGRTYEQYF.

As regards this clone: The sample contains more than one DNA sequence encoding this CDR3. The CDR3 loop reads CASSSGQGTGELFF. The CDR3, as DNA: TGTGCCAGCAGTTCGGGACAGGGTACCGGGGAGCTGTTTTTT. The chain carries TRBV6-5 and TRBJ2-2, with 9 bases identical to TRBD1. The CDR3 contains 14 residues. After removal of 4 bases from V and 5 bases from J, the junction contained 2 bases not matched to a gene. Per the germline V gene, CDR1 is MNHEY and CDR2 is SVGAGI.

This clone is large within its sample. This chain links TRBV21-1 with TRBJ2-7; the D segment call TRBD1 is taken from the table without a DNA check. TRBV21-1 is a pseudogene segment. The CDR3 extends over 16 amino acids. CDR3 residues: CASRTGGGQPLHEQYF. As DNA, the CDR3 is TGTGCCAGCAGAACCGGAGGGGGACAGCCCCTCCACGAGCAGTACTTC.

The chain carries TRBV2 and TRBJ2-2; no definite D call. Trimming took 1 base from V and 1 from J, leaving 7 bases between them. The CDR3 totals 15 residues. In germline, CDR1 is SNHLY, CDR2 FYNNEI. In DNA, the CDR3 is TGTGCCAGCAGTGAAGGAACGGTGAACACCGGGGAGCTGTTTTTT. This sequence encodes CASSEGTVNTGELFF.

V usage is TRBV15 and J usage is TRBJ1-4; 7 bases match TRBD1. Germline-derived CDR1 and CDR2 are LNHNV and YYDKDF (reference sequence). This CDR3 is 19 amino acids long. The V and J ends lost 3 bases and 0 bases, in that order; junction bases with no gene match: 13. CDR3 coding DNA: TGTGCCACCAGCAGCTACACCGGGACAGTAATTGCAACTAATGAAAAACTGTTTTTT. Its translation: CATSSYTGTVIATNEKLFF.

The V call is TRBV6-1, the J call TRBJ2-1; 9 bases fit TRBD1. The germline CDR1 and CDR2 sequences are MNHNS and SASEGT. The CDR3 runs 15 residues. Trimming removed 6 bases from V and 1 base from J; junction bases left unmatched: 4. CDR3 nucleotides: TGTGCCAGCAGCCAGGACAGGGGTTCCTACAATGAGCAGTTCTTC. Amino acid sequence: CASSQDRGSYNEQFF.

This clone has just one count. The chain has TRBV5-1 and TRBJ2-1, with 11 bases lining up with TRBD1. J was trimmed by 8 bases and V by 4 bases; bases with no gene match: 5. The germline V gene encodes CDR1 SGHRS and CDR2 YFSETQ. The CDR3 is made up of 14 amino acids. The CDR3, as DNA: TGCGCCAGCAGCCCCGGGACAGGGGGTTATGAGCAGTTCTTC. Amino acid sequence: CASSPGTGGYEQFF.

This clone was observed a few times. The chain is built from TRBV12-5 and TRBJ1-2; 7 bases are shared with TRBD1. CDR1 and CDR2 (germline): LGHNT, FRNRAP. CDR3 length: 13 residues. With 6 bases clipped from V and 8 bases from J, the junction kept 9 bases outside the gene matches. The CDR3 reads CASGQDRVIGYTF. Here the CDR3 DNA reads TGTGCTAGTGGCCAAGACAGGGTAATCGGCTACACCTTC.

This rearrangement joins TRBV5-6 to TRBJ1-5; 8 bases line up with TRBD1. The V segment lost 3 bases and the J segment 3 bases; nucleotides outside the gene matches: 5. Germline V gene sequence: CDR1 SGHDT, CDR2 YYEEEE. The CDR3 covers 15 residues. The CDR3 DNA sequence: TGTGCCAGCAGCTCCGGGACAGGAGACAATCAGCCCCAGCATTTT. Its protein is CASSSGTGDNQPQHF.

This chain uses TRBV5-8 with TRBJ2-3; the match to TRBD2 covers 12 bases. Germline CDR1 reads SGHTS; CDR2 reads YDEGEE. The junction had 1 base not matched to a gene; V was cut back by 0 bases and J by 5 bases. The CDR3 extends over 15 amino acids. As DNA, the CDR3 is TGTGCCAGCAGCTTGGAGGGACTAGCGGGAGATACGCAGTATTTT. Amino acids: CASSLEGLAGDTQYF.

This clone was observed a single time. The chain has TRBV6-1 and TRBJ1-1; no reliable D call. The ends were cut back, 10 bases at V and 0 bases at J, with 18 bases in the middle. The CDR3 runs to 15 residues. Germline V gene data show CDR1 as MNHNS and CDR2 as SASEGT. CDR3: CATKTGNSMNTEAFF. The CDR3 bases are TGTGCCACGAAAACCGGGAACTCTATGAACACTGAAGCTTTCTTT.

The CDR3 nucleotides are TGTGCCAGCAGCTTCTATGCGGGACAGTACAATGAGCAGTTCTTC. Translating it yields CASSFYAGQYNEQFF. The chain carries TRBV7-2 and TRBJ2-1, with D possibly being TRBD1 (7 bases). V lost 3 bases and J 4 bases, leaving 13 bases between the germline ends. The CDR3 totals 15 residues. From germline, CDR1 is SGHTA and CDR2 FQGNSA.

The rearrangement joins TRBV5-1 to TRBJ2-3; tentative D call: TRBD1 (5 bases). Germline V gene sequence: CDR1 SGHRS, CDR2 YFSETQ. The CDR3 runs 15 residues. V gave up 3 bases and J gave up 0 bases, with 11 bases separating them. CDR3 sequence (DNA): TGCGCCAGCAGCTCGACAGCTACTAGCACAGATACGCAGTATTTT. This sequence encodes CASSSTATSTDTQYF.

The rearrangement links TRBV7-9 to TRBJ1-1; perhaps TRBD1 as D (6 bases). Germline lookup yields CDR1 SEHNR and CDR2 FQNEAQ (reference sequence). CDR3 length: 12 residues. The germline V and J ends were trimmed by 5 bases and 8 bases, with 12 bases remaining between them. CDR3 DNA sequence: TGTGCCAGCAGCATCCGGACAGCAGAAGCTTTCTTT. Amino acid sequence: CASSIRTAEAFF.

The chain carries TRBV14 and TRBJ2-1; 7 bases match TRBD2. Germline loops: CDR1 SGHDN, CDR2 FVKESK. V was pared by 1 base and J by 7 bases, with 16 bases of the junction left unmatched. The CDR3 runs to 18 residues. CDR3 sequence reads: CASSQVGKLASPGNEQFF. In nucleotides, the CDR3 is TGTGCCAGCAGCCAAGTTGGAAAACTAGCGTCTCCAGGGAATGAGCAGTTCTTC.